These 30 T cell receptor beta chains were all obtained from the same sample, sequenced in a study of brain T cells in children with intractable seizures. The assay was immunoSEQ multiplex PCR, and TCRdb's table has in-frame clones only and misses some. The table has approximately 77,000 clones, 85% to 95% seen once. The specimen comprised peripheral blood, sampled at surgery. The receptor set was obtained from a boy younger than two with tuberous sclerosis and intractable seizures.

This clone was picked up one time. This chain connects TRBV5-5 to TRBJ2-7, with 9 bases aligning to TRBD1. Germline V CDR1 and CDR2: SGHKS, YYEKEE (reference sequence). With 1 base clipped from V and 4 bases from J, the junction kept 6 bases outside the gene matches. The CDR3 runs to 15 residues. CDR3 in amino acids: CASSLWDRAWYEQYF. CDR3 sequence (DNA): TGTGCCAGCAGCTTGTGGGACAGGGCATGGTACGAGCAGTACTTC.

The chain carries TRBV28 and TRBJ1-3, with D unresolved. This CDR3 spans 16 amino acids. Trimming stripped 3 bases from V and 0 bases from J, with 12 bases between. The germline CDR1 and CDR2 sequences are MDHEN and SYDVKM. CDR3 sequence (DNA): TGTGCCAGCAGTTTTCCCGGGATTTCCTCTGGAAACACCATATATTTT. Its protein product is CASSFPGISSGNTIYF.

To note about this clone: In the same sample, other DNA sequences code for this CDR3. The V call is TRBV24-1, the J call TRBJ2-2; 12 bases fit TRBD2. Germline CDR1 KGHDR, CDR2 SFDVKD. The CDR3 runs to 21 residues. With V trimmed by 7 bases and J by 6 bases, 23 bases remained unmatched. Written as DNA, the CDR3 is TGTGCCACCAGCGACCAAAGGGGCAGTAGACTAGCGGGAGTGGTCGCCGGGGAGCTGTTTTTT. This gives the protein CATSDQRGSRLAGVVAGELFF.

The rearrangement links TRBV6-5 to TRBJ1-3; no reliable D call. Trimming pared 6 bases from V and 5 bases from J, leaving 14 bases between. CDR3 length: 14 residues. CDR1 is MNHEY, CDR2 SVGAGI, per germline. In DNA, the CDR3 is TGTGCCAGCAGGTCCGTGAGGGCCCGAAACACCATATATTTT. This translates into CASRSVRARNTIYF.

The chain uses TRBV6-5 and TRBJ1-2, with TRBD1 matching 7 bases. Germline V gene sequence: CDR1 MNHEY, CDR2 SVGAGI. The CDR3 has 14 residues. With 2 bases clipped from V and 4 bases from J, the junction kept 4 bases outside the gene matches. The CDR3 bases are TGTGCCAGCAGTTACCGGGGACAGCTCTATGGCTACACCTTC. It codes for CASSYRGQLYGYTF.

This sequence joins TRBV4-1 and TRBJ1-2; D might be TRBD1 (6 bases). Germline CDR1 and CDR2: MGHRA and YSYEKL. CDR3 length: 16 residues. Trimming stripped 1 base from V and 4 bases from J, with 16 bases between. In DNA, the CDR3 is TGCGCCAGCAGCCAAGTAGCGCAGGGGAATGGCTATGGCTACACCTTC. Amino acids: CASSQVAQGNGYGYTF.

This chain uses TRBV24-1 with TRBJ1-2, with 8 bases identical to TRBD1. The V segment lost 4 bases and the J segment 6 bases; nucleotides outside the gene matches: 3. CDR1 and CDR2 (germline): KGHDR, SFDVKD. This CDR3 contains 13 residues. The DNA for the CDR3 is TGTGCCACCAGTGAATCAGGGGGCAATGGCTACACCTTC. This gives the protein CATSESGGNGYTF.

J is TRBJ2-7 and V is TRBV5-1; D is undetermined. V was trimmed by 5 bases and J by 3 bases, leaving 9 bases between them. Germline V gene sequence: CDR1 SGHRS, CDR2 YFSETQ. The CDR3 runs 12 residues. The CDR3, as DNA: TGCGCCAGCAGGCAAGGCAACTACGAGCAGTACTTC. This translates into CASRQGNYEQYF. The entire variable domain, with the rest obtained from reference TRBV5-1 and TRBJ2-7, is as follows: KAGVTQTPRYLIKTRGQQVTLSCSPISGHRSVSWYQQTPGQGLQFLFEYFSETQRNKGNFPGRFSGRQFSNSRSEMNVSTLELGDSALYLCASRQGNYEQYFGPGTRLTVT.

The CDR3 region has the DNA TGTGCCAGCAGCTTGGAACTAGCGGGTGGGGAGCAGTACTTC. Translating gives CASSLELAGGEQYF. The V and J genes are TRBV5-4 and TRBJ2-7; TRBD2 matches at 9 bases. After removal of 0 bases from V and 7 bases from J, the junction contained 5 bases not matched to a gene. CDR3 length: 14 residues. The germline gives CDR1 SGHNT, CDR2 YYREEE (reference sequence).

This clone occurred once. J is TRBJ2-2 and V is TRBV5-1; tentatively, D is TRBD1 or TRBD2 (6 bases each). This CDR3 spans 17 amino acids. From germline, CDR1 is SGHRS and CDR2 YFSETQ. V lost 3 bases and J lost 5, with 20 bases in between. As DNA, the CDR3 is TGCGCCAGCAGCTCCCCCGACAGGACTATGAGGACCGGGGAGCTGTTTTTT. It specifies CASSSPDRTMRTGELFF.

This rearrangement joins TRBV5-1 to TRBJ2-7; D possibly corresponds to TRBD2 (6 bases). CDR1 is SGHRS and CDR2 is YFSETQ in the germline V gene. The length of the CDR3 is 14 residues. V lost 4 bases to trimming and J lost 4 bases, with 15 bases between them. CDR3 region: CASSTRQGRYEQYF. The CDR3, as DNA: TGCGCCAGCAGCACCCGTCAAGGGAGGTACGAGCAGTACTTC.

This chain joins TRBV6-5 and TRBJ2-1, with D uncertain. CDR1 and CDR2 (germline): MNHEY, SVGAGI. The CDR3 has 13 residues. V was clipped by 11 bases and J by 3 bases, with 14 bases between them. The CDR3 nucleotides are TGTGCCGGACCCAGCAGACGCTACAATGAGCAGTTCTTC. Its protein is CAGPSRRYNEQFF.

CDR3: CASSYLGVENTEAFF. The CDR3 DNA sequence: TGTGCCAGCAGTTATCTAGGGGTTGAGAACACTGAAGCTTTCTTT. This rearrangement joins TRBV6-5 to TRBJ1-1, with D possibly being TRBD1 (5 bases). Deletions cut 3 bases from V and 1 base from J, with 12 bases between. The CDR3 loop spans 15 amino acids. Germline V gene lookup returns CDR1 MNHEY and CDR2 SVGAGI.

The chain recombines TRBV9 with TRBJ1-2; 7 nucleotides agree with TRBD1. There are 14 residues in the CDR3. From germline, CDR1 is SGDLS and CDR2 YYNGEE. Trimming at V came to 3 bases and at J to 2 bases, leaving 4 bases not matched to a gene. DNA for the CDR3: TGTGCCAGCAGCGGCAGGGGGTCCAACTATGGCTACACCTTC. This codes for CASSGRGSNYGYTF.

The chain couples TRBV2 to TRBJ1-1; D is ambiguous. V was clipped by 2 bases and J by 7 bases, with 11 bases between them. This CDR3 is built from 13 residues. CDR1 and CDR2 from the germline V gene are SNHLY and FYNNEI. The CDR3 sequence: CASSERRAIEAFF. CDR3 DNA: TGTGCCAGCAGTGAACGAAGAGCCATTGAAGCTTTCTTT.

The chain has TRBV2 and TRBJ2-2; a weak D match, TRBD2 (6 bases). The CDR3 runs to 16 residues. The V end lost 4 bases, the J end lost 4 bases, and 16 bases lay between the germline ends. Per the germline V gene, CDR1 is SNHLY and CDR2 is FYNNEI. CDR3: CASSVKTGAVTGELFF. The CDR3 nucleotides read TGTGCCAGCAGTGTTAAAACGGGAGCTGTCACCGGGGAGCTGTTTTTT. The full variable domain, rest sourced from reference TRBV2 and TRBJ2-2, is EPEVTQTPSHQVTQMGQEVILRCVPISNHLYFYWYRQILGQKVEFLVSFYNNEISEKSEIFDDQFSVERPDGSNFTLKIRSTKLEDSAMYFCASSVKTGAVTGELFFGEGSRLTVL.

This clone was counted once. CDR3 nucleotide sequence: TGTGCCAGTAGTATAGGGCGGGGCAGTAATATGAACACTGAAGCTTTCTTT. As protein: CASSIGRGSNMNTEAFF. This chain links TRBV19 with TRBJ1-1; a possible D gene is TRBD1 (5 bases). V lost 1 base and J lost 0, with 15 bases in between. CDR1 and CDR2 (germline): LNHDA, SQIVND (reference sequence). The CDR3 totals 17 residues.

CDR3 in DNA: TGTGCCAGTAGTCCCATTTCACGGGAAATGGAAGCTTTCTTT. Translation: CASSPISREMEAFF. The V call is TRBV19, the J call TRBJ1-1; D is unresolved. V dropped 5 bases and J dropped 8 bases, with 18 bases sitting between them. Germline loops: CDR1 LNHDA, CDR2 SQIVND (reference sequence). The CDR3 is made up of 14 amino acids.

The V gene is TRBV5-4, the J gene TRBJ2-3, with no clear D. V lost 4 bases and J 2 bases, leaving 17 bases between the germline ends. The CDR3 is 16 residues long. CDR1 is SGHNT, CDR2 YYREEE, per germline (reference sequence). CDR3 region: CASSDQRGGPTDTQYF. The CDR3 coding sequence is TGTGCCAGCAGCGACCAGCGAGGCGGCCCCACAGATACGCAGTATTTT.

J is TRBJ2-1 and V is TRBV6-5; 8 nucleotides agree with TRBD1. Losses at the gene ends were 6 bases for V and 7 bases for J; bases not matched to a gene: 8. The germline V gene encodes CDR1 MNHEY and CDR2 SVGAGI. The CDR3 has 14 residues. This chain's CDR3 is CASSPGTGMNEQFF. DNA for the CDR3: TGTGCCAGCAGCCCCGGGACAGGTATGAATGAGCAGTTCTTC.

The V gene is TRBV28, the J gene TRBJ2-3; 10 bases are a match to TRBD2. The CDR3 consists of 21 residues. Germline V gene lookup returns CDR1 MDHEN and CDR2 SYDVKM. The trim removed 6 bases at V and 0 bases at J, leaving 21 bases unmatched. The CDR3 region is CASRGPPSSGSFPYSTDTQYF. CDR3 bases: TGTGCCAGCAGGGGACCCCCCTCTAGCGGGAGTTTCCCTTATAGCACAGATACGCAGTATTTT.

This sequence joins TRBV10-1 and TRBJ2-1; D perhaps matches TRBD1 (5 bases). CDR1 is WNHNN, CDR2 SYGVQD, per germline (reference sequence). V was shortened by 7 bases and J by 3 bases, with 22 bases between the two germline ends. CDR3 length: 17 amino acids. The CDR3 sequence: CASIQTRPGIFYNEQFF. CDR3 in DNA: TGCGCCAGCATTCAAACCCGGCCAGGGATTTTCTACAATGAGCAGTTCTTC.

The DNA for the CDR3 is TGTGCCAGCAGTGAATGGGTGGGGGGCTACACCTTC. Translation gives CASSEWVGGYTF. The chain combines TRBV25-1 with TRBJ1-2; D gene uncertain. The germline gives CDR1 MGHDK, CDR2 SYGVNS. Between the trimmed V and J ends, which lost 1 base and 8 bases, there was a span of 8 bases. The CDR3 extends over 12 amino acids.

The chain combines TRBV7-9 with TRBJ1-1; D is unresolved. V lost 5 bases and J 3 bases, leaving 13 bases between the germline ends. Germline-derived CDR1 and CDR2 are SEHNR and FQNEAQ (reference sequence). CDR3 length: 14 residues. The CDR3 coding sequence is TGTGCCAGCAGCCGCCGCTGGCCGGACACTGAAGCTTTCTTT. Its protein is CASSRRWPDTEAFF.

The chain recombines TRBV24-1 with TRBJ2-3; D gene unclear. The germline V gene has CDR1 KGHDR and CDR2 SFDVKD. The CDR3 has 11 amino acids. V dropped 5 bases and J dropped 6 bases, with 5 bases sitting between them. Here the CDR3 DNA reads TGTGCCACCAGTGGAGTGGATACGCAGTATTTT. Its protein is CATSGVDTQYF.

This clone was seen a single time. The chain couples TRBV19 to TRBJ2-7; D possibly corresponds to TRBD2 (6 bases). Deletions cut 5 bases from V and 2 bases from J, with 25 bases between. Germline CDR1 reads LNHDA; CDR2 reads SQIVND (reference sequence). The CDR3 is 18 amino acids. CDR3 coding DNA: TGTGCCAGTAGTGACAGATTGGGGGAGCGGGCAGGCACCTACGAGCAGTACTTC. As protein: CASSDRLGERAGTYEQYF.

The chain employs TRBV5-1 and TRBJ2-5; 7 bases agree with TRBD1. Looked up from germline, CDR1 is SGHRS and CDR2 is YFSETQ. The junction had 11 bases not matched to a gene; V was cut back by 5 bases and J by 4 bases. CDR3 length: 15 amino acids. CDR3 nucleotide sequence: TGCGCCAGCAGACCCATAACAGGGGTCGGAGAGACCCAGTACTTC. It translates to CASRPITGVGETQYF.

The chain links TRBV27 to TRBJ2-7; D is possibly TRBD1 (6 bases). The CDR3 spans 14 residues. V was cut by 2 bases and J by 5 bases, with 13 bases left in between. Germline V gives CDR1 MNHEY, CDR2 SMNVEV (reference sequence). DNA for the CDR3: TGTGCCAGCAGTTTAGTGGGGGCCTTCAACGAGCAGTACTTC. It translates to CASSLVGAFNEQYF.

The CDR3 DNA reads TGTGCCAGCAGCCTCACGATGGTCACTGAAGCTTTCTTT. This codes for CASSLTMVTEAFF. The chain is built from TRBV14 and TRBJ1-1; D is ambiguous. This CDR3 is built from 13 residues. Germline assignment: CDR1 SGHDN and CDR2 FVKESK. V was pared by 4 bases and J by 4 bases, with 10 bases between.

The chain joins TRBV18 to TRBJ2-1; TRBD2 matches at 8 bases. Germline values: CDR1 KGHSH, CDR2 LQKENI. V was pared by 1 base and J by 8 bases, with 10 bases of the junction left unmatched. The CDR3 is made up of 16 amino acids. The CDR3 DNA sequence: TGTGCCAGCTCACCACTCGACCGGGGGGGGATATATGAGCAGTTCTTC. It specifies CASSPLDRGGIYEQFF.